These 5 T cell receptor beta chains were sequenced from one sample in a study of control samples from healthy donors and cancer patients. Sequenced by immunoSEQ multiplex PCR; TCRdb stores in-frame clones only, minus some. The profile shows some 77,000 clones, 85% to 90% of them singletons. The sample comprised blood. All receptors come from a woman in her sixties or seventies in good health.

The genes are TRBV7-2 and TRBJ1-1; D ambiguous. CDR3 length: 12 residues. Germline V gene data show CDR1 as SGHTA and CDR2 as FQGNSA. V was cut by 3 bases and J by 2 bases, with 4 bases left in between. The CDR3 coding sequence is TGTGCCAGCAGCTTCAGTAACACTGAAGCTTTCTTT. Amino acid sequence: CASSFSNTEAFF.

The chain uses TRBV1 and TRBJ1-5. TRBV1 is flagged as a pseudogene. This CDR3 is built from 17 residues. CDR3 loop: CTSSHEGLGDWYQPQHF. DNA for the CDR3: TGCACCAGCAGCCACGAAGGACTTGGGGATTGGTACCAGCCCCAGCATTTT.

The CDR3 DNA follows: TGTGCCAGCAGCCAAGAAGCTAGCGGGGTTGGCTCCTACGAGCAGTACTTC. Translating it yields CASSQEASGVGSYEQYF. The chain couples TRBV4-2 to TRBJ2-7, with TRBD2 matching over 9 bases. Per the germline V gene, CDR1 is LGHNA and CDR2 is YNFKEQ. The CDR3 runs to 17 residues. V trimming: 0 bases; J trimming: 0 bases; junction bases outside the gene matches: 6.

CDR3 sequence reads: CASSIQGEATEAFF. The CDR3 DNA sequence: TGTGCCAGCAGTATACAGGGGGAAGCCACTGAAGCTTTCTTT. The chain joins TRBV28 to TRBJ1-1; 8 bases are shared with TRBD1. In germline, CDR1 is MDHEN, CDR2 SYDVKM. Unmatched junction bases numbered 6, after V lost 5 bases and J lost 4 bases. The CDR3 has 14 residues.

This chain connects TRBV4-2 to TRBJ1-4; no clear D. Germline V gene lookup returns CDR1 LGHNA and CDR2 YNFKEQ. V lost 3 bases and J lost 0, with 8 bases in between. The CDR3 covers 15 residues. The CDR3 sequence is CASSQTSATNEKLFF. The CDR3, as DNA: TGTGCCAGCAGCCAGACGAGTGCAACTAATGAAAAACTGTTTTTT.